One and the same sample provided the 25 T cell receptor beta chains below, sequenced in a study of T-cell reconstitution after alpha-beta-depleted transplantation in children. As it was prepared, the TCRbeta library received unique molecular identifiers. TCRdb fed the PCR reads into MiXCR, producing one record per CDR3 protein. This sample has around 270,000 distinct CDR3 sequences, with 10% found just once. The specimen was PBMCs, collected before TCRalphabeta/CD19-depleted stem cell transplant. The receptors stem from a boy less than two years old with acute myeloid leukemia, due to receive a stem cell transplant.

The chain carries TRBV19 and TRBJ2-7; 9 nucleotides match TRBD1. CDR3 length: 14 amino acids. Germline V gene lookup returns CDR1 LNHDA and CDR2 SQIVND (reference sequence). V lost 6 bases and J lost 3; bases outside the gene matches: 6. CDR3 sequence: CASSGTGFYYEQYF. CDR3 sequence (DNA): TGTGCCAGTAGCGGGACAGGGTTTTACTACGAGCAGTACTTC.

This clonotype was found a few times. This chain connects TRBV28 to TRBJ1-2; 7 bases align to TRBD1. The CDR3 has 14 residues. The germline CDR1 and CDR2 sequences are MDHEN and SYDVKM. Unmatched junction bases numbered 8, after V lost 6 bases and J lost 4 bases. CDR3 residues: CASRAQTGLYGYTF. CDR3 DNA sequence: TGTGCCAGCAGAGCGCAGACAGGGCTCTATGGCTACACCTTC.

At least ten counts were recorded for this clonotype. DNA for the CDR3: TGTGCCAGCAGCAGGGGGGGACAGGTGAGCAATCAGCCCCAGCATTTT. Protein sequence: CASSRGGQVSNQPQHF. This chain links TRBV5-5 with TRBJ1-5, with 8 bases matching TRBD1. Trimming took 4 bases from V and 1 from J; bases not matched to a gene: 7. The CDR3 is 16 residues long. The germline CDR1 and CDR2 sequences are SGHKS and YYEKEE (reference sequence).

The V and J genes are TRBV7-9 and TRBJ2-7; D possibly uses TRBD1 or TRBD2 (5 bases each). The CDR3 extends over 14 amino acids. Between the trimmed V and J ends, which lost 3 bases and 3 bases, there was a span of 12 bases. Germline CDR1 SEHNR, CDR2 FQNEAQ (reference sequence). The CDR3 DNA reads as TGTGCCAGCAGCTTTTCGGGACGCAACTACGAGCAGTACTTC. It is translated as CASSFSGRNYEQYF.

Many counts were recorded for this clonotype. CDR3 region: CASSQGYRDRAATNEKLFF. The CDR3 region has the DNA TGTGCCAGCAGCCAAGGGTACAGGGATAGGGCTGCAACTAATGAAAAACTGTTTTTT. The chain combines TRBV4-2 with TRBJ1-4; D might be TRBD1 (6 bases). In germline, CDR1 is LGHNA, CDR2 YNFKEQ. Trimming took 1 base from V and 0 from J, leaving 18 bases between them. This CDR3 is 19 amino acids long.

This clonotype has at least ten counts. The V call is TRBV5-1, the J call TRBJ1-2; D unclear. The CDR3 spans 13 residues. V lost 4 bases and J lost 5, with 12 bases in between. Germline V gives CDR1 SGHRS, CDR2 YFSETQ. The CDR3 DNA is TGCGCCAGCAGCACTGGACGGAATTATGGCTACACCTTC. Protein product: CASSTGRNYGYTF. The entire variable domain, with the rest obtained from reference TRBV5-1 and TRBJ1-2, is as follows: KAGVTQTPRYLIKTRGQQVTLSCSPISGHRSVSWYQQTPGQGLQFLFEYFSETQRNKGNFPGRFSGRQFSNSRSEMNVSTLELGDSALYLCASSTGRNYGYTFGSGTRLTVV.

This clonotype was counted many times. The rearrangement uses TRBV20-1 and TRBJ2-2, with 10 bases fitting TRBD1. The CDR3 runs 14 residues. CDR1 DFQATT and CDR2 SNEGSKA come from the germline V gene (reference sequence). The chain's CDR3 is CLTRGQGTTGELFF. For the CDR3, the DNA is TGCCTGACCCGGGGACAGGGGACCACCGGGGAGCTGTTTTTT.

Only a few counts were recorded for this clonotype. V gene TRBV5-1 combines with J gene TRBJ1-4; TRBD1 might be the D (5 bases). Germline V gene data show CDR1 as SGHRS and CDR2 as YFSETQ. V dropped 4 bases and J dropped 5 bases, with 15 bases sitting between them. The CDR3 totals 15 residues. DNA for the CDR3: TGCGCCAGCAGCCCGACTGGGGACGGAAATGAAAAACTGTTTTTT. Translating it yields CASSPTGDGNEKLFF.

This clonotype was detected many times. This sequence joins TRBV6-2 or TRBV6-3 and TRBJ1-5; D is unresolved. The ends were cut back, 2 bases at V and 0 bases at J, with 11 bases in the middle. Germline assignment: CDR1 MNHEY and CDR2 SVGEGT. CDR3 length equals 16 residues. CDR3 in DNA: TGTGCCAGCAGTTACGCGGCGGATTATAGCAATCAGCCCCAGCATTTT. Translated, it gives CASSYAADYSNQPQHF.

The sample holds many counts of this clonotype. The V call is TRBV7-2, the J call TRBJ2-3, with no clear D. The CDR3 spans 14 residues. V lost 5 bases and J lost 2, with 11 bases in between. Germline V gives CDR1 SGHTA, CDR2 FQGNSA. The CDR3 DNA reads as TGTGCCAGCAGCGCCTCTAAGTACACAGATACGCAGTATTTT. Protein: CASSASKYTDTQYF.

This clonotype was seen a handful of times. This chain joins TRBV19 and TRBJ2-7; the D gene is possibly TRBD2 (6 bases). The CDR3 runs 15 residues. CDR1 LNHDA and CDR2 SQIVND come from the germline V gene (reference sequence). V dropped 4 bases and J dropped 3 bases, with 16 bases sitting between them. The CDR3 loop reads CASSTPRDSHYEQYF. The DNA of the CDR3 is TGTGCCAGTAGTACCCCCCGGGACTCTCACTACGAGCAGTACTTC.

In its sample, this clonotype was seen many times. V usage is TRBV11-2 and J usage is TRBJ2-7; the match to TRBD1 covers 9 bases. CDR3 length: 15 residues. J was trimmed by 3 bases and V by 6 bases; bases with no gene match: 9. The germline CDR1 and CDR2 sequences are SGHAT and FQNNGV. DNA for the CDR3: TGTGCCAGCAGGACCGGGGGACAGGGAGTCTACGAGCAGTACTTC. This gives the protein CASRTGGQGVYEQYF. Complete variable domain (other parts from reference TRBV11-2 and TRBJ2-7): EAGVAQSPRYKIIEKRQSVAFWCNPISGHATLYWYQQILGQGPKLLIQFQNNGVVDDSQLPKDRFSAERLKGVDSTLKIQPAKLEDSAVYLCASRTGGQGVYEQYFGPGTRLTVT.

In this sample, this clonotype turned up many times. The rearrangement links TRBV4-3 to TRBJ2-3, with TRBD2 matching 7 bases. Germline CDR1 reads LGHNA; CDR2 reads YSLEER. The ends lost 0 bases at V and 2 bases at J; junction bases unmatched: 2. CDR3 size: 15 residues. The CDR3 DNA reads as TGCGCCAGCAGCCAAGACGGGAGGTTCACAGATACGCAGTATTTT. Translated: CASSQDGRFTDTQYF.

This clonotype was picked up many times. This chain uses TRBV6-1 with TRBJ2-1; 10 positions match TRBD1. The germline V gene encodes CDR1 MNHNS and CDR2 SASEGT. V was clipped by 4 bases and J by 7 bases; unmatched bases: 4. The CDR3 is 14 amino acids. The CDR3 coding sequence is TGTGCCAGCAGTGGGGACAGGGGAAGGAATGAGCAGTTCTTC. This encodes CASSGDRGRNEQFF.

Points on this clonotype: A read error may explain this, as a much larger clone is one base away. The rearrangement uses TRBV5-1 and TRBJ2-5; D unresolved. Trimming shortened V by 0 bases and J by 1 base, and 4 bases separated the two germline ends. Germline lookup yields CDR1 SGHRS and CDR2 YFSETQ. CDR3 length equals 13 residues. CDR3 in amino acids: CASSLEPQETQYF. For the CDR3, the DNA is TGCGCCAGCAGCTTGGAACCCCAAGAGACCCAGTACTTC.

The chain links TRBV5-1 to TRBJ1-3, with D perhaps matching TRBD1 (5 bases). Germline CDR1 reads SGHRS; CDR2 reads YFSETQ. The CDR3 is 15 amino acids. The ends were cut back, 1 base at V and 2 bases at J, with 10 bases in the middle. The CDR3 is CASSLSQGTGNTIYF. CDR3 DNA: TGCGCCAGCAGCTTGAGCCAGGGAACTGGAAACACCATATATTTT.

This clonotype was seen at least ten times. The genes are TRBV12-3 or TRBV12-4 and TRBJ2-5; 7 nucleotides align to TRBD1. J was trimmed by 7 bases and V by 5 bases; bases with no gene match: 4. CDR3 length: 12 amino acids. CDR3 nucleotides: TGTGCCAGCAGTGACAGGGCGGGGACCCAGTACTTC. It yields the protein CASSDRAGTQYF.

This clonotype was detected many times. This CDR3 is CASSLAGYMNTEAFF. CDR3 in DNA: TGTGCCAGCAGCTTAGCAGGGTACATGAACACTGAAGCTTTCTTT. The chain couples TRBV9 to TRBJ1-1; D perhaps matches TRBD1 (5 bases). The ends were cut back, 4 bases at V and 0 bases at J, with 13 bases in the middle. CDR3 length equals 15 residues. Germline V gene data show CDR1 as SGDLS and CDR2 as YYNGEE.

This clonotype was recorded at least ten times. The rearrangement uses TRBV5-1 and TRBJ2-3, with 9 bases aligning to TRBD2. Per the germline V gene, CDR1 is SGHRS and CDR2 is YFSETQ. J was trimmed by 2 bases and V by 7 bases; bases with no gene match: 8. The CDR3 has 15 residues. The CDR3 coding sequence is TGCGCCAGCCAACAGCGGGGGGATAACACAGATACGCAGTATTTT. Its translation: CASQQRGDNTDTQYF.

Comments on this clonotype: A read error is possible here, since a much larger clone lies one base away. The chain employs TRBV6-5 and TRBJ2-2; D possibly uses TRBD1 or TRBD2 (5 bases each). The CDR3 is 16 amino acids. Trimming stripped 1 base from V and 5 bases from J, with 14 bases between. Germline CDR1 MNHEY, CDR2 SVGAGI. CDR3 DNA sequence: TGTGCCAGCAGTTACTGTGGGACCCCAAGGACCGGGGAGCTGTTTTTT. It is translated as CASSYCGTPRTGELFF.

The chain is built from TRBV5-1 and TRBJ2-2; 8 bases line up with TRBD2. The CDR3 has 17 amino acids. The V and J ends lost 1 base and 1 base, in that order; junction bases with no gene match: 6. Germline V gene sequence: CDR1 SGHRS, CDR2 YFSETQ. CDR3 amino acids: CASSLPLSGVNTGELFF. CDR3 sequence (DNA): TGCGCCAGCAGCTTGCCCCTTAGCGGGGTGAACACCGGGGAGCTGTTTTTT.

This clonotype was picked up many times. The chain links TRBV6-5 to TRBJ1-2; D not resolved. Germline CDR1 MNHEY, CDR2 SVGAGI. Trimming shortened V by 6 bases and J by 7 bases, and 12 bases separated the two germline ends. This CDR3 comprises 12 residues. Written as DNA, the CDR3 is TGTGCCAGCAGCCCCCCAGGTTTTGGCTACACCTTC. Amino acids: CASSPPGFGYTF.

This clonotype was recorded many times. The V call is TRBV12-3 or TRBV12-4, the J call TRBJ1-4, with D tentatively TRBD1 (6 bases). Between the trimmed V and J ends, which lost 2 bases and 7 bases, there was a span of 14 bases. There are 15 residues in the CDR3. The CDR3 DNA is TGTGCCAGCAGTTTAAATGAGGGGGGCTTTGAAAAACTGTTTTTT. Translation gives CASSLNEGGFEKLFF.

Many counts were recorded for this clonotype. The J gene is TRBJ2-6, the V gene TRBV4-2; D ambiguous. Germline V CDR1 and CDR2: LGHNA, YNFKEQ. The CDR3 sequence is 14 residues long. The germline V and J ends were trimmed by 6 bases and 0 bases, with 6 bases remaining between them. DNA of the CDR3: TGTGCCAGCAGTATGGGCTCTGGGGCCAACGTCCTGACTTTC. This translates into CASSMGSGANVLTF.

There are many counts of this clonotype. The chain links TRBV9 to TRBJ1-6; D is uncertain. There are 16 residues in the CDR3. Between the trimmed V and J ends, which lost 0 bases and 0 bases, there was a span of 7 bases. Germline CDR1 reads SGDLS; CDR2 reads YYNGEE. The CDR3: CASSVEPSSYNSPLHF. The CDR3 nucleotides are TGTGCCAGCAGCGTAGAACCGAGCTCCTATAATTCACCCCTCCACTTT.